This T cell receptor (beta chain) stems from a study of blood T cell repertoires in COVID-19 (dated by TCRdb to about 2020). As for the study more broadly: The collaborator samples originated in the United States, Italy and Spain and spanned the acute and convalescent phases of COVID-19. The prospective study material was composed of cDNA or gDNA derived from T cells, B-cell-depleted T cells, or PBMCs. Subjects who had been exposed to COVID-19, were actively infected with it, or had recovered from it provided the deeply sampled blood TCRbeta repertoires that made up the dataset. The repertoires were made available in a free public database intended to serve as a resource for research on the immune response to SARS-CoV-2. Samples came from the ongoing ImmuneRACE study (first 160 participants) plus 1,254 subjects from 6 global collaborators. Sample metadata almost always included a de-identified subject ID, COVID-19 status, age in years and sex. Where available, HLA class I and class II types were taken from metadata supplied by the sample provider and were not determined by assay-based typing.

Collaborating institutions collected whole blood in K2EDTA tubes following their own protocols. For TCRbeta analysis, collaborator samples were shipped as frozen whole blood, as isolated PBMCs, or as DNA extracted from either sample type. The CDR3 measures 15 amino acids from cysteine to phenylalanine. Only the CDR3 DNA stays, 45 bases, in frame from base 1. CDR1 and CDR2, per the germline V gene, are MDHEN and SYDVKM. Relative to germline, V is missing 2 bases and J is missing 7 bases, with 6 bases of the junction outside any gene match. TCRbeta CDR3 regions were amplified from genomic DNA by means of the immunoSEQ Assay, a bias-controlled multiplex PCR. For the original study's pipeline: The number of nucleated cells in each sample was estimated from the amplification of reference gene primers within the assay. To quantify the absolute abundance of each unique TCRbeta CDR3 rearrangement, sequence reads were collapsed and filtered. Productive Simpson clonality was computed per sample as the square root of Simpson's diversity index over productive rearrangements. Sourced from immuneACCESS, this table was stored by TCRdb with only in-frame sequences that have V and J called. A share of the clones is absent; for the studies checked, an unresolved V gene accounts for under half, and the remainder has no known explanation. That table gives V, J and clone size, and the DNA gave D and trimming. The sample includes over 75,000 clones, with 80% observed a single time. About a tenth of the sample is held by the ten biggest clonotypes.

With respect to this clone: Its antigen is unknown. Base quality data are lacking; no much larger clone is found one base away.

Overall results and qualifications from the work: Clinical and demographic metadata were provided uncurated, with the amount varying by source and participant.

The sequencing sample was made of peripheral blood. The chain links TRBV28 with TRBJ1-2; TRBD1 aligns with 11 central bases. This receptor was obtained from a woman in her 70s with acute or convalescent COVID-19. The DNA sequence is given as TGTGCCAGCAGTTTACCCCTCGGACAGGGGGCTGGCTACACCTTC. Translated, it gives CASSLPLGQGAGYTF.